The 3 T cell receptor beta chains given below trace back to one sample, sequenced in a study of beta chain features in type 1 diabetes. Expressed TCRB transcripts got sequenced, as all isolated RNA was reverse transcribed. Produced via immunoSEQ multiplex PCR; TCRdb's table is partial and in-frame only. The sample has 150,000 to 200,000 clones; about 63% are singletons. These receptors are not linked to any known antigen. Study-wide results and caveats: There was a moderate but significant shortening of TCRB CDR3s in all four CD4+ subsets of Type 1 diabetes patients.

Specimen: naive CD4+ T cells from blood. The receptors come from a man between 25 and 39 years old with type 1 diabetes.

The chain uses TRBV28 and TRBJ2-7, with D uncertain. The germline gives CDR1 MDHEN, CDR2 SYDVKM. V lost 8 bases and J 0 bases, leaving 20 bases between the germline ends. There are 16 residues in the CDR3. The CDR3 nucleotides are TGTGCCAGCCCGCCACCGTTCGGCCTCGCCTCCTACGAGCAGTACTTC. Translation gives CASPPPFGLASYEQYF.

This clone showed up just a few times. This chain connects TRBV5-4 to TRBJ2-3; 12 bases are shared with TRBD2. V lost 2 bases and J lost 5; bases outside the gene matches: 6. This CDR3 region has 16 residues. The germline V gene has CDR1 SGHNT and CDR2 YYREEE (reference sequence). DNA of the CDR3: TGTGCCAGCAGCTTACGGACTAGCGGGGTAGTAGATACGCAGTATTTT. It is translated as CASSLRTSGVVDTQYF.

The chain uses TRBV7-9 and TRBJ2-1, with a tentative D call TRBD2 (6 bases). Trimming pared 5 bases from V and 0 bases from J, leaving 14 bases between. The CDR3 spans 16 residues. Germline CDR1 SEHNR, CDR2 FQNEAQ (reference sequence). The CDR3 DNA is TGTGCCAGCAGCACCGGGGACGGGAGCTCCTACAATGAGCAGTTCTTC. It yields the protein CASSTGDGSSYNEQFF.